This TCR beta chain was observed in a study of beta chain features in type 1 diabetes. The whole isolated RNA underwent reverse transcription, so sequencing captured expressed TCRB transcripts. Data came from immunoSEQ multiplex PCR; TCRdb stores just in-frame clones and leaves some out. This table holds around 160,000 clones, under 60% found once. The CDR3 is made up of 14 amino acids. Per the germline V gene, CDR1 is LGHNA and CDR2 is YSLEER. The V gene end was trimmed by 3 bases and the J gene end by 4 bases; junction bases not matched to a gene: 2. This sequence originates from a man aged 18 to 35 in good health. This chain connects TRBV4-3 to TRBJ1-5, with 8 bases lining up with TRBD1. Sample: Tregs from blood. The DNA for the CDR3 is TGCGCCAGCAGCCAGGACAGGGTTAATCAGCCCCAGCATTTT. Translating it yields CASSQDRVNQPQHF.